The 30 T cell receptor beta chains below were found in one sample sequenced in a study of blood T cell repertoires in COVID-19. Data came from immunoSEQ multiplex PCR; TCRdb stores just in-frame clones and leaves some out. The table lists approximately 360,000 clones, approximately 90% of them singletons. Sequenced input: PBMCs or T cells enriched from blood (not recorded which). The receptors come from a woman between 25 and 40 years old with acute COVID-19.

This chain links TRBV7-9 with TRBJ2-5; D gene uncertain. The V and J ends lost 5 bases and 4 bases respectively, with 11 bases between them. The CDR3 runs 13 residues. CDR1 SEHNR and CDR2 FQNEAQ come from the germline V gene (reference sequence). The CDR3 loop is CASSQVPGETQYF. The CDR3 DNA is TGTGCCAGCAGCCAAGTCCCAGGAGAGACCCAGTACTTC.

This clone has a single count. This rearrangement joins TRBV9 to TRBJ2-7; TRBD1 matches 10 bases. CDR1 is SGDLS, CDR2 YYNGEE, per germline. V trimming: 3 bases; J trimming: 3 bases; junction bases outside the gene matches: 12. The CDR3 is 17 amino acids. CDR3 sequence: CASSGNVGGTGDYEQYF. The CDR3 region has the DNA TGTGCCAGCAGCGGCAATGTAGGCGGGACAGGGGACTACGAGCAGTACTTC.

This chain links TRBV9 with TRBJ1-2; D might be TRBD1 (5 bases). The CDR3 consists of 15 residues. CDR1 is SGDLS and CDR2 is YYNGEE in the germline V gene. V lost 4 bases, J lost 4 bases, and 17 bases lay in between. The CDR3 sequence is CASSSTGGGTYGYTF. CDR3 in DNA: TGTGCCAGCAGCTCAACCGGGGGGGGAACCTATGGCTACACCTTC.

The chain joins TRBV9 to TRBJ2-3, with D maybe TRBD2 (7 bases). The germline CDR1 and CDR2 sequences are SGDLS and YYNGEE. V was trimmed by 2 bases and J by 1 base, leaving 11 bases between them. This CDR3 has 15 amino acids. The CDR3 loop reads CASSVRGGGTDTQYF. DNA of the CDR3: TGTGCCAGCAGCGTTAGGGGGGGCGGCACAGATACGCAGTATTTT.

The chain carries TRBV19 and TRBJ2-2, with a possible D match to TRBD1 (6 bases). The CDR3 has 15 residues. Trimming cost V 6 bases and J 5 bases, with 16 bases left between them. In germline, CDR1 is LNHDA, CDR2 SQIVND (reference sequence). This CDR3 is CASRGQQGLTGELFF. In DNA, the CDR3 is TGTGCCAGTAGAGGACAACAGGGTTTGACCGGGGAGCTGTTTTTT.

The chain couples TRBV11-1 to TRBJ1-4; possibly TRBD1 for D (6 bases). Trimming took 5 bases from V and 7 from J, leaving 11 bases between them. The germline V gene has CDR1 SGHAT and CDR2 FQDESV (reference sequence). CDR3 size: 13 residues. The CDR3 DNA reads TGTGCCAGCAGCCGGACAGTTTCTGAAAAACTGTTTTTT. As protein: CASSRTVSEKLFF. Full variable domain (rest looked up from reference TRBV11-1 and TRBJ1-4): EAEVAQSPRYKITEKSQAVAFWCDPISGHATLYWYRQILGQGPELLVQFQDESVVDDSQLPKDRFSAERLKGVDSTLKIQPAELGDSAMYLCASSRTVSEKLFFGSGTQLSVL.

The gene calls are TRBV5-1 and TRBJ2-2; TRBD2 aligns across 8 bases. Germline-derived CDR1 and CDR2 are SGHRS and YFSETQ. The V and J ends lost 1 base and 0 bases, in that order; junction bases with no gene match: 5. The CDR3 has 17 amino acids. The CDR3 sequence: CASSLLRGAPNTGELFF. Here the CDR3 DNA reads TGCGCCAGCAGCTTGCTGCGGGGGGCTCCGAACACCGGGGAGCTGTTTTTT.

This clone was observed a handful of times. The CDR3 here is CASSKGLAGALDTQYF. CDR3 DNA sequence: TGTGCCAGCAGCAAAGGACTAGCGGGGGCCCTAGATACGCAGTATTTT. The gene calls are TRBV11-3 and TRBJ2-3, with TRBD2 matching over 13 bases. V trimming: 5 bases; J trimming: 5 bases; junction bases outside the gene matches: 7. The germline V gene encodes CDR1 SGHNT and CDR2 YENEEA. The CDR3 is 16 residues long.

The rearrangement uses TRBV9 and TRBJ1-3; possible D gene TRBD1, 5 bases. Germline lookup yields CDR1 SGDLS and CDR2 YYNGEE. The CDR3 consists of 16 residues. The V and J ends lost 3 bases and 2 bases respectively, with 15 bases between them. This CDR3 reads CASSAGRGGPGNTIYF. CDR3 coding DNA: TGTGCCAGCAGCGCCGGACGCGGGGGTCCTGGAAACACCATATATTTT.

The CDR3 reads CASRTGGINGELFF. Written as DNA, the CDR3 is TGTGCCAGCAGGACAGGGGGCATAAACGGGGAGCTGTTTTTT. The V and J genes are TRBV9 and TRBJ2-2; 10 nucleotides agree with TRBD1. CDR1 is SGDLS, CDR2 YYNGEE, per germline. With V trimmed by 5 bases and J by 7 bases, 5 bases remained unmatched. This CDR3 spans 14 amino acids. Full variable domain (rest looked up from reference TRBV9 and TRBJ2-2): DSGVTQTPKHLITATGQRVTLRCSPRSGDLSVYWYQQSLDQGLQFLIQYYNGEERAKGNILERFSAQQFPDLHSELNLSSLELGDSALYFCASRTGGINGELFFGEGSRLTVL.

The chain is built from TRBV19 and TRBJ2-7; possibly TRBD1 for D (5 bases). Looked up from germline, CDR1 is LNHDA and CDR2 is SQIVND (reference sequence). This CDR3 comprises 11 residues. The ends were cut back, 7 bases at V and 4 bases at J, with 8 bases in the middle. CDR3 residues: CASKGVYEQYF. The CDR3 nucleotides are TGTGCCAGTAAAGGGGTATACGAGCAGTACTTC.

The chain is built from TRBV6-6 and TRBJ2-3; 7 bases line up with TRBD2. Germline loops: CDR1 MNHNY, CDR2 SVGAGI (reference sequence). CDR3 size: 17 residues. The V gene end was trimmed by 5 bases and the J gene end by 0 bases; junction bases not matched to a gene: 11. The CDR3 region is CASSREVRLPSTDTQYF. CDR3 DNA sequence: TGTGCCAGCAGTCGGGAGGTAAGGCTACCTAGCACAGATACGCAGTATTTT.

The rearrangement links TRBV2 to TRBJ1-6; 7 bases match TRBD1. This CDR3 comprises 15 residues. V was pared by 7 bases and J by 7 bases, with 10 bases of the junction left unmatched. The germline CDR1 and CDR2 sequences are SNHLY and FYNNEI. The CDR3: CASTAGQWNNSPLHF. The DNA of the CDR3 is TGTGCCAGCACCGCGGGACAGTGGAACAATTCACCCCTCCACTTT.

This chain uses TRBV27 with TRBJ2-7, with 8 positions matching TRBD1. Germline lookup yields CDR1 MNHEY and CDR2 SMNVEV (reference sequence). The CDR3 runs to 16 residues. V lost 0 bases and J lost 1; bases outside the gene matches: 5. DNA of the CDR3: TGTGCCAGCAGTTTATCGTGGACAGGGATTTCCTACGAGCAGTACTTC. It specifies CASSLSWTGISYEQYF.

CDR3 residues: CASSQDTPHYGYTF. Written as DNA, the CDR3 is TGTGCCAGCAGCCAAGATACACCGCACTATGGCTACACCTTC. The rearrangement joins TRBV3-1 (or the pseudogene TRBV3-2) to TRBJ1-2; D call uncertain. The length of the CDR3 is 14 residues. V lost 0 bases and J 3 bases, leaving 8 bases between the germline ends. From germline, CDR1 is LGHDT and CDR2 YNNKEL (reference sequence).

The V call is TRBV7-8, the J call TRBJ1-5, with D possibly being TRBD1 (6 bases). This CDR3 contains 13 residues. CDR1 is SGHVS and CDR2 is FQNEAQ in the germline V gene. V lost 7 bases and J lost 7, with 14 bases in between. In DNA, the CDR3 is TGTGCCAGCACTTTAGGCGGGGGCCAGCCCCAGCATTTT. Protein product: CASTLGGGQPQHF.

The chain links TRBV6-5 to TRBJ1-5, with D maybe TRBD1 (5 bases). The CDR3 has 14 amino acids. CDR1 is MNHEY, CDR2 SVGAGI, per germline. The V and J ends lost 5 bases and 7 bases respectively, with 15 bases between them. The CDR3 sequence is CASSLEGSGQPQHF. The CDR3 bases are TGTGCCAGCAGTCTGGAGGGGTCGGGGCAGCCCCAGCATTTT.

The chain employs TRBV5-4 and TRBJ2-1, with 10 bases identical to TRBD1. V dropped 3 bases and J dropped 8; count of bases not matched to a gene: 11. This CDR3 has 16 residues. Germline-derived CDR1 and CDR2 are SGHNT and YYREEE (reference sequence). The CDR3 region is CASSWGTGEGPDEQFF. CDR3 DNA sequence: TGTGCCAGCAGCTGGGGGACAGGGGAGGGACCGGATGAGCAGTTCTTC. Supplemented by reference TRBV5-4 and TRBJ2-1, the full variable domain reads ETGVTQSPTHLIKTRGQQVTLRCSSQSGHNTVSWYQQALGQGPQFIFQYYREEENGRGNFPPRFSGLQFPNYSSELNVNALELDDSALYLCASSWGTGEGPDEQFFGPGTRLTVL.

The chain couples TRBV5-6 to TRBJ1-2, with TRBD1 matching over 8 bases. CDR3 length: 12 residues. The J segment lost 8 bases and the V segment lost 5 bases, leaving 5 bases of the junction unmatched. CDR1 SGHDT and CDR2 YYEEEE come from the germline V gene. This CDR3 reads CASSSGGRGYTF. CDR3 in DNA: TGTGCCAGCAGTTCAGGGGGCCGAGGCTACACCTTC.

This clone was recorded only once. V and J are TRBV5-1 and TRBJ2-7; TRBD1 matches 10 bases. Trimming at V came to 3 bases and at J to 7 bases, leaving 10 bases not matched to a gene. CDR1 is SGHRS, CDR2 YFSETQ, per germline. CDR3 length: 15 residues. The DNA of the CDR3 is TGCGCCAGCAGCTCGAAACCGGGACAGGGGAGGGAGCAGTACTTC. This encodes CASSSKPGQGREQYF.

This chain connects TRBV20-1 to TRBJ2-1; TRBD2 aligns across 7 bases. Germline V CDR1 and CDR2: DFQATT, SNEGSKA (reference sequence). Unmatched junction bases numbered 9, after V lost 3 bases and J lost 4 bases. There are 15 residues in the CDR3. CDR3 sequence (DNA): TGCAGTGCTAGTGGTGGGCGGGGGAAATACAATGAGCAGTTCTTC. It encodes CSASGGRGKYNEQFF.

The chain recombines TRBV2 with TRBJ1-5; D call uncertain. Trimming pared 7 bases from V and 2 bases from J, leaving 9 bases between. The germline gives CDR1 SNHLY, CDR2 FYNNEI. The CDR3 consists of 13 residues. The CDR3 sequence: CASTGFGNQPQHF. CDR3 bases: TGTGCCAGCACGGGTTTTGGCAATCAGCCCCAGCATTTT.

This rearrangement joins TRBV12-5 to TRBJ1-1, with D perhaps TRBD1 (5 bases). The CDR3 covers 12 residues. The V end lost 5 bases, the J end lost 7 bases, and 11 bases lay between the germline ends. Germline values: CDR1 LGHNT, CDR2 FRNRAP. CDR3 coding DNA: TGTGCTAGTGGTGAGACAGCCCTTGAAGCTTTCTTT. It is translated as CASGETALEAFF.

The chain combines TRBV30 with TRBJ1-6, with 9 positions matching TRBD1. V lost 1 base to trimming and J lost 6 bases; unmatched junction nucleotides: 7. CDR3 length equals 16 residues. Germline assignment: CDR1 GTSNPN and CDR2 SVGIG (reference sequence). DNA of the CDR3: TGTGCCTGGAGTGGAGATCGGGACAGGGTTAATTCACCCCTCCACTTT. Amino acids: CAWSGDRDRVNSPLHF.

This clone came up once. The V and J genes are TRBV5-1 and TRBJ2-1, with TRBD1 identical over 10 bases. There are 17 residues in the CDR3. Germline V gene data show CDR1 as SGHRS and CDR2 as YFSETQ. The V segment lost 0 bases and the J segment 6 bases; nucleotides outside the gene matches: 9. Here the CDR3 DNA reads TGCGCCAGCAGCTTGGCGCCAAGGACAGGGGGTAGCAATGAGCAGTTCTTC. It codes for CASSLAPRTGGSNEQFF.

This sequence joins TRBV4-1 and TRBJ2-7, with TRBD2 matching over 13 bases. CDR3 length equals 16 residues. Germline V gene sequence: CDR1 MGHRA, CDR2 YSYEKL. V was pared by 1 base and J by 2 bases, with 2 bases of the junction left unmatched. In DNA form, the CDR3 reads TGCGCCAGCAGCCAAGGGACTAGCGGGGGAGCCTACGAGCAGTACTTC. It codes for CASSQGTSGGAYEQYF.

The chain uses TRBV29-1 and TRBJ1-1; D unresolved. CDR1 is SQVTM and CDR2 is ANQGSEA in the germline V gene. This CDR3 region has 11 residues. Trimming stripped 4 bases from V and 5 bases from J, with 8 bases between. The CDR3 region has the DNA TGCAGCGTTGTGGAGGGTACTGAAGCTTTCTTT. This gives the protein CSVVEGTEAFF.

The gene calls are TRBV29-1 and TRBJ2-3; 7 positions match TRBD1. Looked up from germline, CDR1 is SQVTM and CDR2 is ANQGSEA. J gave up 2 bases and V 8 bases, and 4 bases lay outside the gene matches. CDR3 length equals 12 residues. CDR3 sequence: CSSTGFTDTQYF. The CDR3 nucleotides are TGCAGCTCGACAGGGTTCACAGATACGCAGTATTTT.

Points on this clone: The same CDR3 arises from other DNA sequences in this sample as well. The V gene is TRBV29-1, the J gene TRBJ1-1; the D gene is possibly TRBD1 (5 bases). Germline values: CDR1 SQVTM, CDR2 ANQGSEA. The CDR3 spans 11 residues. V was shortened by 3 bases and J by 4 bases, with 6 bases between the two germline ends. This CDR3 is CSVDRGTEAFF. In DNA, the CDR3 is TGCAGCGTTGATAGGGGCACTGAAGCTTTCTTT.

The V call is TRBV5-8, the J call TRBJ1-1; D uncertain. The CDR3 length is 13 residues. The V gene's germline CDR1 is SGHTS and CDR2 YDEGEE. V lost 6 bases to trimming and J lost 6 bases, with 15 bases between them. The CDR3 sequence is CASTYSGRAEAFF. The DNA of the CDR3 is TGTGCCAGCACCTACTCCGGGCGGGCTGAAGCTTTCTTT.